The 20 T cell receptor beta chains given below trace back to one sample, sequenced in a study of CD8 T cells in Susac syndrome. An amount of RNA that ranged from roughly 0.45 to 1 ug was reverse transcribed with random hexamers. TCRdb re-called the immunoSEQ multiplex PCR reads with MiXCR, one entry per CDR3 protein. Here the sample spans around 45,000 distinct CDR3 sequences, 93% being singletons. Sequenced: CD8+ T cells from PBMCs. These receptors came from a human donor in good health.

The chain recombines TRBV4-1 with TRBJ2-1; 8 bases are a match to TRBD1. Germline CDR1 reads MGHRA; CDR2 reads YSYEKL. V shed 5 bases and J 0 bases; nucleotides not matched to a gene: 6. This CDR3 comprises 16 residues. The CDR3 sequence is CASSSQGASSYNEQFF. DNA of the CDR3: TGCGCCAGCAGCTCTCAGGGGGCGAGCTCCTACAATGAGCAGTTCTTC.

The chain links TRBV24-1 to TRBJ2-3; TRBD1 agrees at 10 bases. The CDR3 extends over 14 amino acids. J was trimmed by 4 bases and V by 11 bases; bases with no gene match: 8. The germline CDR1 and CDR2 sequences are KGHDR and SFDVKD. Here the CDR3 DNA reads TGTGCCATCGCGGACAGGGGGTGGGCAGATACGCAGTATTTT. Protein product: CAIADRGWADTQYF.

The V and J genes are TRBV2 and TRBJ2-7; D is undetermined. V lost 0 bases and J lost 1, with 1 base in between. This CDR3 spans 12 amino acids. CDR1 and CDR2 from the germline V gene are SNHLY and FYNNEI. Here the CDR3 DNA reads TGTGCCAGCAGTGAAGCGTCCTACGAGCAGTACTTC. This codes for CASSEASYEQYF. The full variable domain, completed using reference TRBV2 and TRBJ2-7, is EPEVTQTPSHQVTQMGQEVILRCVPISNHLYFYWYRQILGQKVEFLVSFYNNEISEKSEIFDDQFSVERPDGSNFTLKIRSTKLEDSAMYFCASSEASYEQYFGPGTRLTVT.

The chain carries TRBV28 and TRBJ2-7, with 11 bases matching TRBD2. Germline CDR1 and CDR2: MDHEN and SYDVKM. The length of the CDR3 is 15 residues. V dropped 5 bases and J dropped 4; count of bases not matched to a gene: 7. This CDR3 reads CASSDLTSGNYEQYF. The CDR3 DNA is TGTGCCAGCAGTGACCTGACTAGCGGGAATTACGAGCAGTACTTC.

Only one count was recorded for this clonotype. The chain joins TRBV6-6 to TRBJ2-5, with D possibly being TRBD2 (5 bases). The V end lost 2 bases, the J end lost 1 base, and 11 bases lay between the germline ends. The CDR3 runs to 15 residues. Germline V CDR1 and CDR2: MNHNY, SVGAGI (reference sequence). CDR3 nucleotide sequence: TGTGCCAGCAGTTACACGGACTGGTCCCAAGAGACCCAGTACTTC. Amino acids: CASSYTDWSQETQYF.

The chain has TRBV28 and TRBJ2-7; a possible D gene is TRBD2 (5 bases). Germline V CDR1 and CDR2: MDHEN, SYDVKM. The CDR3 covers 15 residues. V lost 5 bases, J lost 3 bases, and 17 bases lay in between. CDR3 sequence (DNA): TGTGCCAGCAGTCCCCGAGGTAGCGAGAACTACGAGCAGTACTTC. Amino acid sequence: CASSPRGSENYEQYF.

This chain joins TRBV28 and TRBJ2-1, with 12 bases aligning to TRBD2. The CDR3 length is 18 residues. Germline trimming cut 1 base from V and 3 bases from J; bases unmatched to any gene: 7. Germline V gene sequence: CDR1 MDHEN, CDR2 SYDVKM. CDR3 DNA sequence: TGTGCCAGCAGTTTATACCCGACTAGCGGGAGTAGCTACAATGAGCAGTTCTTC. It codes for CASSLYPTSGSSYNEQFF. The entire variable domain, with the rest obtained from reference TRBV28 and TRBJ2-1, is as follows: DVKVTQSSRYLVKRTGEKVFLECVQDMDHENMFWYRQDPGLGLRLIYFSYDVKMKEKGDIPEGYSVSREKKERFSLILESASTNQTSMYLCASSLYPTSGSSYNEQFFGPGTRLTVL.

This chain uses TRBV20-1 with TRBJ2-7; TRBD2 matches at 15 bases. The CDR3 has 18 residues. V was pared by 5 bases and J by 4 bases, with 15 bases of the junction left unmatched. Germline loops: CDR1 DFQATT, CDR2 SNEGSKA (reference sequence). CDR3 nucleotides: TGCAGTGCTTCAACCGGGACAGGGACTAGCGGGAGGTTATACGAGCAGTACTTC. Translated: CSASTGTGTSGRLYEQYF.

This rearrangement joins TRBV20-1 to TRBJ2-7; maybe TRBD2 (5 bases). This CDR3 has 15 residues. The V and J ends lost 4 bases and 1 base respectively, with 17 bases between them. CDR1 DFQATT and CDR2 SNEGSKA come from the germline V gene (reference sequence). CDR3 nucleotide sequence: TGCAGTGCTAACCAAGCGGTTAGTTTGTCCTACGAGCAGTACTTC. Translation: CSANQAVSLSYEQYF.

J is TRBJ2-7 and V is TRBV5-6, with 7 bases aligning to TRBD1. The CDR3 loop spans 14 amino acids. Germline V gives CDR1 SGHDT, CDR2 YYEEEE. V trimming: 3 bases; J trimming: 2 bases; junction bases outside the gene matches: 5. The CDR3 sequence is CASSSGQSTYEQYF. DNA for the CDR3: TGTGCCAGCAGCTCGGGACAGTCTACCTACGAGCAGTACTTC.

This chain joins TRBV27 and TRBJ1-2, with D maybe TRBD1 (5 bases). The CDR3 length is 17 residues. Trimming stripped 5 bases from V and 4 bases from J, with 23 bases between. Germline assignment: CDR1 MNHEY and CDR2 SMNVEV (reference sequence). CDR3 residues: CASSPKWDLTYSYGYTF. The CDR3 DNA reads as TGTGCCAGCAGTCCCAAATGGGACCTTACATATAGCTATGGCTACACCTTC.

V is TRBV15 and J is TRBJ2-2; D is possibly TRBD2 (5 bases). V lost 5 bases and J 3 bases, leaving 16 bases between the germline ends. The CDR3 is 16 residues long. Per germline, CDR1 LNHNV and CDR2 YYDKDF (reference sequence). CDR3 loop: CATSSPGPGDTGELFF. CDR3 DNA: TGTGCCACCAGCTCCCCGGGTCCCGGGGACACCGGGGAGCTGTTTTTT.

V is TRBV25-1 and J is TRBJ2-1; tentatively, D is TRBD1 or TRBD2 (5 bases each). This CDR3 contains 15 residues. V was shortened by 3 bases and J by 5 bases, with 14 bases between the two germline ends. The germline V gene has CDR1 MGHDK and CDR2 SYGVNS. The CDR3: CASSEGPGAHNEQFF. In DNA, the CDR3 is TGTGCCAGCAGTGAGGGCCCCGGGGCCCACAATGAGCAGTTCTTC.

The V call is TRBV12-3 or TRBV12-4, the J call TRBJ2-1, with D uncertain. V was clipped by 5 bases and J by 4 bases, with 18 bases between them. The CDR3 has 16 residues. For the CDR3, the DNA is TGTGCCAGCAGTATCGCGGAGAGTTCCTTGTACAATGAGCAGTTCTTC. Protein: CASSIAESSLYNEQFF.

The rearrangement joins TRBV7-9 to TRBJ2-7, with 9 bases fitting TRBD2. Germline trimming cut 1 base from V and 7 bases from J; bases unmatched to any gene: 8. This CDR3 has 15 amino acids. CDR1 and CDR2 from the germline V gene are SEHNR and FQNEAQ (reference sequence). CDR3 amino acids: CASSLVAGAYVEQYF. DNA of the CDR3: TGTGCCAGCAGCTTAGTAGCGGGGGCCTACGTGGAGCAGTACTTC.

The chain combines TRBV10-3 with TRBJ1-5; D gene ambiguous. The CDR3 has 14 residues. V dropped 3 bases and J dropped 8 bases, with 14 bases sitting between them. Germline CDR1 and CDR2: ENHRY and SYGVKD. The CDR3 loop is CAISDTGLVEPQHF. CDR3 sequence (DNA): TGTGCCATCAGTGACACCGGGCTTGTTGAGCCCCAGCATTTT.

The rearrangement links TRBV27 to TRBJ1-2; TRBD1 is a possible D gene (5 bases). Germline V lookup: CDR1 MNHEY, CDR2 SMNVEV (reference sequence). CDR3 length: 14 amino acids. V dropped 3 bases and J dropped 2 bases, with 10 bases sitting between them. CDR3 amino acids: CASSFVQGNYGYTF. The CDR3 nucleotides are TGTGCCAGCAGTTTCGTTCAGGGCAACTATGGCTACACCTTC.

The V gene is TRBV7-9, the J gene TRBJ2-6, with no clear D. The germline V and J ends were trimmed by 5 bases and 4 bases, with 18 bases remaining between them. Germline CDR1 reads SEHNR; CDR2 reads FQNEAQ (reference sequence). This CDR3 spans 17 amino acids. The CDR3 here is CASSPSTSVPGANVLTF. For the CDR3, the DNA is TGTGCCAGCAGCCCCAGCACCTCAGTCCCCGGGGCCAACGTCCTGACTTTC.

V usage is TRBV13 and J usage is TRBJ2-1; 12 nucleotides align to TRBD2. The CDR3 spans 15 residues. Germline V gives CDR1 PRHDT, CDR2 FYEKMQ (reference sequence). V was pared by 3 bases and J by 8 bases, with 5 bases of the junction left unmatched. The CDR3 DNA follows: TGTGCCAGCAGCTTTCGGACTAGCGGGGCCCATGAGCAGTTCTTC. Protein: CASSFRTSGAHEQFF.

This chain joins TRBV20-1 and TRBJ2-5, with D tentatively TRBD2 (6 bases). The CDR3 has 12 amino acids. Germline CDR1 is DFQATT and CDR2 is SNEGSKA (reference sequence). V lost 3 bases to trimming and J lost 5 bases, with 10 bases between them. In DNA, the CDR3 is TGCAGTGCTAGTGGAGGGACGGAGACCCAGTACTTC. It codes for CSASGGTETQYF.